These 25 T cell receptor beta chains came from one sample sequenced in a study of radiotherapy plus CTLA-4 blockade in lung cancer. Only in-frame clones appear in the TCRdb table, and some are missing; sequencing was by immunoSEQ multiplex PCR. Among around 70,000 clones listed, 60% to 80% were seen once. The sequencing used peripheral blood, collected from a patient treated with radiotherapy plus ipilimumab. Every receptor here comes from a human donor with non-small cell lung cancer whose response to radiotherapy plus ipilimumab could not be evaluated. Some clones in this sample may be carry-over from other donors' samples.

The V and J genes are TRBV5-6 and TRBJ2-2, with 11 bases matching TRBD1. V was clipped by 5 bases and J by 4 bases; unmatched bases: 4. Germline V lookup: CDR1 SGHDT, CDR2 YYEEEE. The CDR3 runs to 15 residues. Written as DNA, the CDR3 is TGTGCCAGCAGGCCGGGACAGGGGGTCACCGGGGAGCTGTTTTTT. It is translated as CASRPGQGVTGELFF.

In this sample, this clone turned up once. The chain uses TRBV5-1 and TRBJ2-2; maybe TRBD2 (5 bases). CDR3 length: 13 residues. Germline CDR1 is SGHRS and CDR2 is YFSETQ. V lost 4 bases and J 7 bases, leaving 11 bases between the germline ends. CDR3 sequence: CASSQPGGGELFF. The CDR3 DNA is TGCGCCAGCAGCCAGCCAGGAGGCGGGGAGCTGTTTTTT.

The J gene is TRBJ2-5, the V gene TRBV10-3; possibly TRBD2 for D (6 bases). Germline-derived CDR1 and CDR2 are ENHRY and SYGVKD. This CDR3 is 14 amino acids long. V was clipped by 5 bases and J by 2 bases, with 12 bases between them. CDR3 bases: TGTGCCATCAGTCCCGGGACTCTACAAGAGACCCAGTACTTC. It codes for CAISPGTLQETQYF.

The V gene is TRBV5-1, the J gene TRBJ1-2; TRBD1 matches at 7 bases. Trimming removed 4 bases from V and 6 bases from J; junction bases left unmatched: 9. This CDR3 is built from 14 residues. Germline CDR1 SGHRS, CDR2 YFSETQ. CDR3 sequence reads: CASSVQGRGDGYTF. The CDR3 DNA reads as TGCGCCAGCAGCGTACAGGGGCGCGGCGATGGCTACACCTTC. The whole variable domain, filled in from reference TRBV5-1 and TRBJ1-2, reads KAGVTQTPRYLIKTRGQQVTLSCSPISGHRSVSWYQQTPGQGLQFLFEYFSETQRNKGNFPGRFSGRQFSNSRSEMNVSTLELGDSALYLCASSVQGRGDGYTFGSGTRLTVV.

The rearrangement links TRBV6-5 to TRBJ1-2; D is ambiguous. There are 13 residues in the CDR3. CDR1 and CDR2 from the germline V gene are MNHEY and SVGAGI. Trimming took 2 bases from V and 3 from J, leaving 7 bases between them. The CDR3 sequence is CASSYGRDYGYTF. The CDR3 region has the DNA TGTGCCAGCAGTTACGGGCGGGACTATGGCTACACCTTC.

The chain combines TRBV30 with TRBJ2-7, with D maybe TRBD2 (5 bases). The V gene's germline CDR1 is GTSNPN and CDR2 SVGIG (reference sequence). The CDR3 runs 15 residues. The V gene lost 0 bases and the J gene lost 0 bases, with 12 bases spanning the gap. In DNA, the CDR3 is TGTGCCTGGAGTGTCGGACGAGCGGTCTCCTACGAGCAGTACTTC. This gives the protein CAWSVGRAVSYEQYF.

This clone was counted only a few times. This chain joins TRBV5-5 and TRBJ1-2; 8 bases align to TRBD1. The germline gives CDR1 SGHKS, CDR2 YYEKEE (reference sequence). This CDR3 region has 14 residues. Trimming took 1 base from V and 14 from J; bases not matched to a gene: 13. CDR3 sequence: CASSLTDREYGRTF. In nucleotides, the CDR3 is TGTGCCAGCAGCTTGACGGACAGGGAATATGGCAGGACCTTC.

This clone was seen only once. The gene calls are TRBV28 and TRBJ1-2; the D is unclear. V was clipped by 1 base and J by 1 base, with 7 bases between them. The CDR3 loop spans 14 amino acids. CDR1 is MDHEN, CDR2 SYDVKM, per germline. CDR3 residues: CASSLSVFNYGYTF. Written as DNA, the CDR3 is TGTGCCAGCAGTTTATCAGTTTTTAACTATGGCTACACCTTC.

CDR3 amino acids: CASGGGASYEQYF. The CDR3 DNA is TGTGCCAGCGGGGGAGGGGCCTCCTACGAGCAGTACTTC. The chain couples TRBV11-2 to TRBJ2-7; 7 bases fit TRBD2. Germline-derived CDR1 and CDR2 are SGHAT and FQNNGV. This CDR3 region has 13 residues. Unmatched junction bases numbered 4, after V lost 8 bases and J lost 0 bases.

In DNA, the CDR3 is TGTGCCATCAGTGAGTCAGGGGCTTCCTCCTACGAGCAGTACTTC. Translation gives CAISESGASSYEQYF. The genes are TRBV10-3 and TRBJ2-5, with D possibly TRBD1 on 5 matching bases. The J call is uncertain, as TRBJ2-7 better fits the DNA end. This CDR3 spans 15 amino acids. Germline CDR1 and CDR2: ENHRY and SYGVKD.

This chain links TRBV28 with TRBJ1-2, with 8 nucleotides matching TRBD1. CDR1 and CDR2 (germline): MDHEN, SYDVKM. Trimming at V came to 6 bases and at J to 0 bases, leaving 12 bases not matched to a gene. CDR3 length: 17 amino acids. Here the CDR3 DNA reads TGTGCCAGCAGCCAACGCAGGGGGCCTCACTCTAACTATGGCTACACCTTC. Translated, it gives CASSQRRGPHSNYGYTF.

V and J are TRBV19 and TRBJ2-7; 9 bases align to TRBD1. J gave up 6 bases and V 3 bases, and 9 bases lay outside the gene matches. Germline V gene data show CDR1 as LNHDA and CDR2 as SQIVND (reference sequence). The CDR3 covers 15 residues. CDR3 region: CASSITQGAGSEQYF. The CDR3, as DNA: TGTGCCAGTAGTATCACACAGGGGGCGGGATCCGAGCAGTACTTC. Drawing the rest from reference TRBV19 and TRBJ2-7, the complete variable domain is DGGITQSPKYLFRKEGQNVTLSCEQNLNHDAMYWYRQDPGQGLRLIYYSQIVNDFQKGDIAEGYSVSREKKESFPLTVTSAQKNPTAFYLCASSITQGAGSEQYFGPGTRLTVT.

The chain employs TRBV5-1 and TRBJ1-1; D may be TRBD1 (5 bases). Germline V gene lookup returns CDR1 SGHRS and CDR2 YFSETQ. CDR3 size: 14 residues. The V end lost 0 bases, the J end lost 6 bases, and 12 bases lay between the germline ends. Written as DNA, the CDR3 is TGCGCCAGCAGCTTGGAAGGGGCCTCGGCTGAAGCTTTCTTT. Translation: CASSLEGASAEAFF.

The CDR3 sequence: CASSDWAGKEETQYF. The CDR3, as DNA: TGTGCCAGCAGTGACTGGGCGGGGAAGGAAGAGACCCAGTACTTC. The rearrangement joins TRBV2 to TRBJ2-5, with D perhaps TRBD2 (6 bases). The V end was cut by 3 bases, the J end by 3 bases, with 14 bases between. Germline values: CDR1 SNHLY, CDR2 FYNNEI. The CDR3 runs 15 residues.

This clone has only a few counts. The chain uses TRBV29-1 and TRBJ2-1; tentative D call: TRBD1 (6 bases). V was pared by 5 bases and J by 6 bases, with 14 bases between. There are 13 residues in the CDR3. CDR1 is SQVTM and CDR2 is ANQGSEA in the germline V gene. The CDR3 is CSVSTGFGNEQFF. In nucleotides, the CDR3 is TGCAGCGTTTCGACAGGCTTTGGCAATGAGCAGTTCTTC.

V is TRBV5-4 and J is TRBJ2-3; 8 bases agree with TRBD2. Germline V gene lookup returns CDR1 SGHNT and CDR2 YYREEE (reference sequence). V lost 3 bases, J lost 4 bases, and 4 bases stayed unmatched. The CDR3 is 14 amino acids. The DNA of the CDR3 is TGTGCCAGCAGCTCGGGACTAGTTGCAGATACGCAGTATTTT. As protein: CASSSGLVADTQYF.

This clone came up a few times. The chain has TRBV28 and TRBJ1-2, with 12 positions matching TRBD1. Germline V gives CDR1 MDHEN, CDR2 SYDVKM. The CDR3 runs 15 residues. Unmatched junction bases numbered 3, after V lost 3 bases and J lost 4 bases. The CDR3 sequence: CASSLGQGASYGYTF. CDR3 in DNA: TGTGCCAGCAGTTTGGGACAGGGGGCGAGCTATGGCTACACCTTC.

The genes are TRBV28 and TRBJ2-2; D is undetermined. The CDR3 length is 11 residues. Germline CDR1 reads MDHEN; CDR2 reads SYDVKM. The germline V and J ends were trimmed by 8 bases and 6 bases, with 7 bases remaining between them. The CDR3, as DNA: TGTGCCAGCGCGTTGGCCGGGGAGCTGTTTTTT. Protein product: CASALAGELFF.

The CDR3 DNA sequence: TGCAGCGTTGAAATCGGGGGCGGGGGTAATGAAAAACTGTTTTTT. It specifies CSVEIGGGGNEKLFF. The rearrangement uses TRBV29-1 and TRBJ1-4; weak D call: TRBD1 (6 bases). V lost 2 bases, J lost 4 bases, and 14 bases lay in between. CDR3 length: 15 amino acids. Germline assignment: CDR1 SQVTM and CDR2 ANQGSEA. The full variable domain, in which reference TRBV29-1 and TRBJ1-4 provide the parts outside the CDR3, is SAVISQKPSRDICQRGTSLTIQCQVDSQVTMMFWYRQQPGQSLTLIATANQGSEATYESGFVIDKFPISRPNLTFSTLTVSNMSPEDSSIYLCSVEIGGGGNEKLFFGSGTQLSVL.

This chain joins TRBV5-5 and TRBJ2-7; TRBD1 matches at 7 bases. Germline CDR1 SGHKS, CDR2 YYEKEE (reference sequence). The ends lost 3 bases at V and 3 bases at J; junction bases unmatched: 6. The CDR3 runs to 14 residues. The CDR3 is CASSSGQLYYEQYF. As DNA, the CDR3 is TGTGCCAGCAGCTCGGGACAGCTCTACTACGAGCAGTACTTC.

V is TRBV4-1 and J is TRBJ1-2; TRBD1 agrees at 9 bases. This CDR3 is built from 15 residues. V lost 4 bases, J lost 7 bases, and 10 bases stayed unmatched. Germline-derived CDR1 and CDR2 are MGHRA and YSYEKL. CDR3 sequence: CASSPGRDRVFGYTF. CDR3 DNA sequence: TGCGCCAGCAGCCCAGGCCGGGACAGGGTTTTTGGCTACACCTTC.

The DNA of the CDR3 is TGTGCCAGCATCCCGGATGGGGACAGCGACTATGGCTACACCTTC. Protein: CASIPDGDSDYGYTF. This chain connects TRBV2 to TRBJ1-2; 7 bases are a match to TRBD1. The V gene's germline CDR1 is SNHLY and CDR2 FYNNEI. With V trimmed by 7 bases and J by 3 bases, 11 bases remained unmatched. The CDR3 extends over 15 amino acids.

The chain is built from TRBV6-5 and TRBJ2-5; the D gene is possibly TRBD2 (5 bases). V was pared by 6 bases and J by 5 bases, with 19 bases between. The CDR3 is 15 amino acids. CDR1 is MNHEY and CDR2 is SVGAGI in the germline V gene. The CDR3 here is CASRETLAERETQYF. As DNA, the CDR3 is TGTGCCAGCAGGGAGACGCTAGCTGAGAGGGAGACCCAGTACTTC.

DNA of the CDR3: TGTGCCAGCAGCTCACGGGGGTATGGCTACACCTTC. Protein sequence: CASSSRGYGYTF. The chain uses TRBV5-4 and TRBJ1-2, with a tentative D call TRBD1 (5 bases). The CDR3 runs to 12 residues. The germline V gene encodes CDR1 SGHNT and CDR2 YYREEE (reference sequence). Trimming took 3 bases from V and 5 from J, leaving 8 bases between them.

CDR3 sequence reads: CASSSDSLNGYTF. CDR3 DNA: TGTGCCAGCAGTTCGGACAGCCTCAATGGCTACACCTTC. V usage is TRBV28 and J usage is TRBJ1-2; tentative D call: TRBD1 (6 bases). V lost 4 bases, J lost 6 bases, and 12 bases lay in between. Germline-derived CDR1 and CDR2 are MDHEN and SYDVKM. CDR3 size: 13 residues.